Below are 8 T cell receptor beta chains sequenced from a single sample in a study of T-cell memory formation after mild COVID-19. TCRdb recomputed calls from the 5' RACE reads with MiXCR, one row per CDR3 protein. Seen here are fewer than 40,000 distinct CDR3 sequences, about an eighth observed once, and the top ten hold around 30%. Sequencing was done on a sample of PBMCs or a T cell subset sorted from them (not recorded which). These receptors all come from a man between 18 and 35 years old who had mild COVID-19 (a few samples of this study predate the infection). Cell type and time point are not known.

This CDR3 is CASSYSRPGADTQYF. The DNA for the CDR3 is TGTGCCAGCAGTTACTCTCGACCGGGAGCGGATACGCAGTATTTT. V usage is TRBV6-6 and J usage is TRBJ2-3; the D gene is possibly TRBD2 (6 bases). The germline V and J ends were trimmed by 0 bases and 6 bases, with 13 bases remaining between them. This CDR3 spans 15 amino acids. Germline V gene lookup returns CDR1 MNHNY and CDR2 SVGAGI (reference sequence).

This clonotype was detected ten times or more. The V call is TRBV5-1, the J call TRBJ1-5; no clear D. With 0 bases removed from V and 5 bases from J, the gap between germline ends came to 9 bases. CDR3 length: 14 amino acids. Germline loops: CDR1 SGHRS, CDR2 YFSETQ. The DNA of the CDR3 is TGCGCCAGCAGCTTGGATGGGTCTGATCAGCCCCAGCATTTT. Its translation is CASSLDGSDQPQHF.

This clonotype was counted ten times or more. The V and J genes are TRBV25-1 and TRBJ2-6; weak D call: TRBD1 (5 bases). The CDR3 sequence is 16 residues long. Trimming stripped 4 bases from V and 0 bases from J, with 10 bases between. Germline-derived CDR1 and CDR2 are MGHDK and SYGVNS. The CDR3 DNA reads TGTGCCAGCAGTGCTCAGGGAAGCTCTGGGGCCAACGTCCTGACTTTC. It translates to CASSAQGSSGANVLTF.

This clonotype has more than one count but fewer than ten. V is TRBV5-5 and J is TRBJ1-4; D gene uncertain. Germline V lookup: CDR1 SGHKS, CDR2 YYEKEE (reference sequence). The V end lost 0 bases, the J end lost 8 bases, and 2 bases lay between the germline ends. There are 11 residues in the CDR3. The CDR3 sequence: CASSLVEKLFF. CDR3 bases: TGTGCCAGCAGCTTGGTCGAAAAACTGTTTTTT.

This clonotype was recorded once. CDR3 amino acids: CASSLASTGRDSPLHF. The DNA for the CDR3 is TGTGCCAGCAGCTTGGCCAGCACAGGGCGGGATTCACCCCTCCACTTT. The V and J genes are TRBV5-5 and TRBJ1-6, with D possibly being TRBD1 (6 bases). Between the trimmed V and J ends, which lost 0 bases and 8 bases, there was a span of 15 bases. Germline CDR1 and CDR2: SGHKS and YYEKEE (reference sequence). The CDR3 is 16 residues long.

This clonotype was seen ten or more times. V is TRBV3-1 and J is TRBJ2-4; a possible D gene is TRBD1 (5 bases). Germline values: CDR1 LGHDT, CDR2 YNNKEL (reference sequence). This CDR3 comprises 13 residues. Trimming left V 0 bases short and J 7 bases short, with 7 bases between. DNA for the CDR3: TGTGCCAGCAGCCAAGATTCAGGGAACATTCAGTACTTC. Protein: CASSQDSGNIQYF.

This clonotype was detected ten times or more. V and J are TRBV24-1 and TRBJ2-1, with 8 bases matching TRBD1. The CDR3 is 19 residues long. J gave up 0 bases and V 5 bases, and 14 bases lay outside the gene matches. Germline CDR1 KGHDR, CDR2 SFDVKD. The CDR3 spells CATSVTGTGHLSSYNEQFF. For the CDR3, the DNA is TGTGCCACCAGTGTTACCGGGACAGGCCACCTTAGCTCCTACAATGAGCAGTTCTTC.

This clonotype was seen many times. The chain has TRBV5-6 and TRBJ2-5; D possibly uses TRBD1 or TRBD2 (6 bases each). V was pared by 4 bases and J by 5 bases, with 15 bases between. The CDR3 consists of 14 residues. In germline, CDR1 is SGHDT, CDR2 YYEEEE. The CDR3 region is CASSPGGGTETQYF. CDR3 DNA sequence: TGTGCCAGCAGCCCTGGAGGGGGTACGGAGACCCAGTACTTC.